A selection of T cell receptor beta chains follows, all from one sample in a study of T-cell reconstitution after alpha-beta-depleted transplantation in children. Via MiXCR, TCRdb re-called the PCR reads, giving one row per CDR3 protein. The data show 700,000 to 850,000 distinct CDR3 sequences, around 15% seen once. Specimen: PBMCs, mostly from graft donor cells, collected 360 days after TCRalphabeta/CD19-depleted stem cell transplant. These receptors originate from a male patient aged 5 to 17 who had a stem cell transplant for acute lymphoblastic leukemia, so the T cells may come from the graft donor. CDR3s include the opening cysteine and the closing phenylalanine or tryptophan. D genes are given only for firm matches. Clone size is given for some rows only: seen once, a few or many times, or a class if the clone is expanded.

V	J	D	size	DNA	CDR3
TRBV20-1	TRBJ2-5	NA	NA	TGCAGTGCTAGAGACGCCAGGGTGGAAGAGACCCAGTACTTC	CSARDARVEETQYF
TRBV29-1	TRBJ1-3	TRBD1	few	TGCAGCGTTGCAGGGACAGGGGACCCCTCTGGAAACACCATATATTTT	CSVAGTGDPSGNTIYF
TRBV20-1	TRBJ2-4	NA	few	TGCAGTGCTAGAAAACCGGGGGACATTCAGTACTTC	CSARKPGDIQYF
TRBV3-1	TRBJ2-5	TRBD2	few	TGTGCCAGCAGCCTGTCCGGGACTAGCGGGAGGGGGCAAGAGACCCAGTACTTC	CASSLSGTSGRGQETQYF
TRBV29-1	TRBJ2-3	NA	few	TGCAGCGTTGCCGGACTCTTCACAGATACGCAGTATTTT	CSVAGLFTDTQYF
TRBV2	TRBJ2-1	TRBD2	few	TGTGCCAGCAGATTGCGTCTAGCGGCTTCCTCCTACAATGAGCAGTTCTTC	CASRLRLAASSYNEQFF
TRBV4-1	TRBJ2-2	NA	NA	TGCGCCAGCAGCCAAGAGGATGGCTCGCCCGGGGAGCTGTTTTTT	CASSQEDGSPGELFF
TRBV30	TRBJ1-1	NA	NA	TGTGCCTGGACTAAGGGTTTCCTCACTGAAGCTTTCTTT	CAWTKGFLTEAFF
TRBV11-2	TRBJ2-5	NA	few	TGTGCCAGCAGCTTAAGGGGGGTCCGGGACAGTCGGGAGACCCAGTACTTC	CASSLRGVRDSRETQYF
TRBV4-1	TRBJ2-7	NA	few	TGCGCCAGCAGCCCTTTAATCAGGGGATCCTACGAGCAGTACTTC	CASSPLIRGSYEQYF
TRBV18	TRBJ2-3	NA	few	TGTGCCAGCTCACCAATGGGGCCGATGGGCGGGACAAGCACAGATACGCAGTATTTT	CASSPMGPMGGTSTDTQYF
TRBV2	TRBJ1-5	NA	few	TGTGCCAGCAGTGGGGACGGGGAGAGCAATCAGCCCCAGCATTTT	CASSGDGESNQPQHF
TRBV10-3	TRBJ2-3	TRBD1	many	TGTGCCATCAGTGAGTCCTTTCAGGGGGGCACAGATACGCAGTATTTT	CAISESFQGGTDTQYF
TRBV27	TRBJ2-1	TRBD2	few	TGTGCCAGCAGTTTTGCGGGAGCCAATGAGCAGTTCTTC	CASSFAGANEQFF
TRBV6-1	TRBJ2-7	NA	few	TGTGCCAGCAGACACGCACAGGGATCCTACGAGCAGTACTTC	CASRHAQGSYEQYF
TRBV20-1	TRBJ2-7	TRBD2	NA	TGCAGTGCTAGAGAGGCAGCGGGAGGGCCGTACGAGCAGTACTTC	CSAREAAGGPYEQYF
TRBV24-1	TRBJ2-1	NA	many	TGTGCCACCAGTGATTTCGGAAATGAGCAGTTCTTC	CATSDFGNEQFF
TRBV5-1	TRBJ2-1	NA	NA	TGCGCCAGCAGCTTGGGGTGGGGGTACAATGAGCAGTTCTTC	CASSLGWGYNEQFF
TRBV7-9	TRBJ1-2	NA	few	TGTGCCAGCAGCAACGGGGCCTTCTATGGCTACACCTTC	CASSNGAFYGYTF
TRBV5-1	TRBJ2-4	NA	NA	TGCGCCAGCAGCTTGTTCGCACAGGCCAAAAACATTCAGTACTTC	CASSLFAQAKNIQYF
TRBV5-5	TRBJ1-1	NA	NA	TGTGCCAGCAGCTTGGTCGTGCGGGGCACTGAAGCTTTCTTT	CASSLVVRGTEAFF
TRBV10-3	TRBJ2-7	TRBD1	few	TGTGCCATCAGCGGGACAGGGGAGGTGCACTACGAGCAGTACTTC	CAISGTGEVHYEQYF
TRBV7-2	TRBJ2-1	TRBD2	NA	TGTGCCAGCAGCTTAGCGGGTTGGACTAGCGGGAGAAATGAGCAGTTCTTC	CASSLAGWTSGRNEQFF